The 14 T cell receptor beta chains reported below all come from one sample, sequenced in a study of response to subunit inactivated influenza vaccine. MiXCR, run by TCRdb on the RT-PCR reads, gives a single entry per CDR3 protein. The sample records a few hundred thousand distinct CDR3 sequences, around 13% being singletons. Material: PBMCs from blood, obtained 11 to 12 days after vaccination. These TCRs come from a man aged 45-60 years who received an inactivated influenza vaccine.

This clonotype was observed a few times. The J gene is TRBJ2-5, the V gene TRBV20-1; D is unresolved. The V gene lost 3 bases and the J gene lost 5 bases, with 16 bases spanning the gap. The CDR3 consists of 14 residues. Germline CDR1 DFQATT, CDR2 SNEGSKA (reference sequence). The CDR3 DNA is TGCAGTGCTAGGGGATCGAGTGTCGGGGAGACCCAGTACTTC. Protein: CSARGSSVGETQYF.

This chain uses TRBV11-2 with TRBJ2-5; TRBD1 or TRBD2 may be the D gene (5 bases each). Trimming took 3 bases from V and 1 from J, leaving 21 bases between them. Germline values: CDR1 SGHAT, CDR2 FQNNGV. This CDR3 is 18 amino acids long. This CDR3 is CASSFPLRGVEVQETQYF. The CDR3 region has the DNA TGTGCCAGCAGCTTCCCCTTACGAGGGGTGGAGGTCCAAGAGACCCAGTACTTC.

V gene TRBV7-6 combines with J gene TRBJ2-2, with a possible D match to TRBD2 (6 bases). CDR1 SGHVS and CDR2 FNYEAQ come from the germline V gene. V lost 1 base and J 1 base, leaving 7 bases between the germline ends. The CDR3 runs to 15 residues. The CDR3 DNA reads TGTGCCAGCAGCTTAGAAGCGGGGAACACCGGGGAGCTGTTTTTT. It encodes CASSLEAGNTGELFF.

This chain links TRBV12-3 or TRBV12-4 with TRBJ2-1; TRBD1 agrees at 7 bases. The CDR3 is 17 amino acids. V gave up 0 bases and J gave up 7 bases; unmatched junction bases: 12. The CDR3 is CASSLARGRGLGNEQFF. DNA of the CDR3: TGTGCCAGCAGTTTAGCCCGTGGAAGGGGGCTTGGGAATGAGCAGTTCTTC.

V and J are TRBV6-2 or TRBV6-3 and TRBJ2-3; the match to TRBD2 covers 9 bases. CDR3 length: 17 amino acids. Germline V gene data show CDR1 as MNHEY and CDR2 as SVGEGT. The junction had 12 bases not matched to a gene; V was cut back by 5 bases and J by 3 bases. In nucleotides, the CDR3 is TGTGCCAGCAGTCCCAAGACTAGCGGCCGGGCTACAGATACGCAGTATTTT. Translated: CASSPKTSGRATDTQYF.

In the case of this clonotype: A much larger clone differs by one base, so this may be a read error. This chain connects TRBV12-3 or TRBV12-4 to TRBJ2-3, with D possibly being TRBD1 (5 bases). This CDR3 is 13 amino acids long. V lost 3 bases and J 4 bases, leaving 8 bases between the germline ends. In DNA, the CDR3 is TGTGCCAGCAGTTTGGACATGGCAGATACGCAGTATTTT. Translation gives CASSLDMADTQYF.

This rearrangement joins TRBV20-1 to TRBJ2-1; maybe TRBD2 (6 bases). V lost 1 base to trimming and J lost 4 bases, with 14 bases between them. There are 15 residues in the CDR3. CDR1 and CDR2 (germline): DFQATT, SNEGSKA (reference sequence). CDR3 protein: CSARGLGRFYNEQFF. CDR3 DNA sequence: TGCAGTGCTAGAGGACTAGGTCGATTTTACAATGAGCAGTTCTTC.

This clonotype was counted only a few times. The rearrangement joins TRBV7-2 to TRBJ2-3; D uncertain. Trimming stripped 5 bases from V and 4 bases from J, with 13 bases between. The CDR3 contains 14 residues. Looked up from germline, CDR1 is SGHTA and CDR2 is FQGNSA. CDR3 nucleotide sequence: TGTGCCAGCAGCCCTTCCATGGGTCCAGATACGCAGTATTTT. This translates into CASSPSMGPDTQYF.

The genes are TRBV20-1 and TRBJ1-1; the D gene is possibly TRBD1 (6 bases). CDR3 length: 14 residues. Germline CDR1 reads DFQATT; CDR2 reads SNEGSKA (reference sequence). V was trimmed by 4 bases and J by 0 bases, leaving 12 bases between them. The CDR3 nucleotides read TGCAGTGCTAAGCCGGGGGCGGTGAACACTGAAGCTTTCTTT. Translated: CSAKPGAVNTEAFF.

In this sample, this clonotype turned up a few times. The rearrangement uses TRBV7-8 and TRBJ2-7; 9 bases fit TRBD1. With V trimmed by 5 bases and J by 6 bases, 5 bases remained unmatched. The V gene's germline CDR1 is SGHVS and CDR2 FQNEAQ. The CDR3 is made up of 13 amino acids. CDR3 protein: CASSTDRGAEQYF. The CDR3 DNA reads as TGTGCCAGCAGCACAGACAGGGGGGCCGAGCAGTACTTC.

This clonotype was detected only a few times. The V and J genes are TRBV20-1 and TRBJ2-7; D unclear. CDR1 DFQATT and CDR2 SNEGSKA come from the germline V gene (reference sequence). The CDR3 loop spans 12 amino acids. The germline V and J ends were trimmed by 3 bases and 3 bases, with 9 bases remaining between them. This chain's CDR3 is CSASGKLYEQYF. The CDR3 DNA follows: TGCAGTGCTAGTGGGAAGCTCTACGAGCAGTACTTC.

There are a few counts of this clonotype. The chain has TRBV18 and TRBJ1-2; the match to TRBD1 covers 10 bases. V lost 3 bases and J lost 8; bases outside the gene matches: 9. CDR3 length: 15 residues. Looked up from germline, CDR1 is KGHSH and CDR2 is LQKENI. CDR3 protein: CASSPGQGQTRGYTF. For the CDR3, the DNA is TGTGCCAGCTCACCGGGACAGGGGCAGACAAGAGGCTACACCTTC. Based on the CDR3 plus reference TRBV18 and TRBJ1-2, the full variable domain is NAGVMQNPRHLVRRRGQEARLRCSPMKGHSHVYWYRQLPEEGLKFMVYLQKENIIDESGMPKERFSAEFPKEGPSILRIQQVVRGDSAAYFCASSPGQGQTRGYTFGSGTRLTVV.

The chain recombines TRBV5-1 with TRBJ2-7; tentative D call: TRBD1 (5 bases). V dropped 1 base and J dropped 5 bases, with 13 bases sitting between them. Per the germline V gene, CDR1 is SGHRS and CDR2 is YFSETQ. CDR3 length equals 14 residues. Here the CDR3 reads CASSLLGEGDEQYF. CDR3 sequence (DNA): TGCGCCAGCAGCTTGCTAGGGGAAGGGGACGAGCAGTACTTC.

This clonotype was picked up many times. The CDR3 sequence: CASSEGSRVRKNIQYF. CDR3 nucleotides: TGTGCCAGCAGTGAAGGGTCCAGGGTTCGGAAAAACATTCAGTACTTC. V gene TRBV25-1 combines with J gene TRBJ2-4, with D perhaps TRBD1 (5 bases). With 2 bases removed from V and 4 bases from J, the gap between germline ends came to 15 bases. From germline, CDR1 is MGHDK and CDR2 SYGVNS. The CDR3 extends over 16 amino acids.